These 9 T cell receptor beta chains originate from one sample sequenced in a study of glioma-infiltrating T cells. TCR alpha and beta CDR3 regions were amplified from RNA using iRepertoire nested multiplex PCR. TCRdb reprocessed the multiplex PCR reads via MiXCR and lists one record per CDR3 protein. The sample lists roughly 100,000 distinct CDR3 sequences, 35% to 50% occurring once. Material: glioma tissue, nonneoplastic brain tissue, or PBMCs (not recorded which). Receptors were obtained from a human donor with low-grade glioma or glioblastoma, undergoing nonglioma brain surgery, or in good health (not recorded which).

The CDR3 is CSAKEDSSYNEQFF. In DNA form, the CDR3 reads TGCAGTGCTAAAGAGGATAGCTCATACAATGAGCAGTTCTTC. V gene TRBV20-1 combines with J gene TRBJ2-1; D is unclear. Germline CDR1 and CDR2: DFQATT and SNEGSKA (reference sequence). The length of the CDR3 is 14 residues. The V gene lost 4 bases and the J gene lost 4 bases, with 14 bases spanning the gap.

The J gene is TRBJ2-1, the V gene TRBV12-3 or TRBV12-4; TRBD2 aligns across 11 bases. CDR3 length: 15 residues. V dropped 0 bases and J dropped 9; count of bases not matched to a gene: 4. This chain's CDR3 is CASSLASGREVEQFF. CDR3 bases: TGTGCCAGCAGTTTAGCTAGCGGGAGGGAGGTTGAGCAGTTCTTC.

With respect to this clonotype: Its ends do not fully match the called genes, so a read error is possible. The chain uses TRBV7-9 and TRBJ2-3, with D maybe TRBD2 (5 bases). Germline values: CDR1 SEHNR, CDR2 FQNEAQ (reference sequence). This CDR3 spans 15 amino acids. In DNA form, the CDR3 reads TGTGCCAGCAGCCCTGAGCGGCGTACTCCAGATACGCAGTATTTC. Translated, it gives CASSPERRTPDTQYF.

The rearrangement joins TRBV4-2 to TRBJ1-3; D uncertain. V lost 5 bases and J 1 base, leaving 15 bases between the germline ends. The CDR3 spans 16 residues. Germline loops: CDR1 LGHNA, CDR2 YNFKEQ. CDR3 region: CASSIVRLQSGNTIYF. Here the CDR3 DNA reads TGTGCCAGCAGCATAGTCCGGCTGCAGTCTGGAAACACCATATATTTT.

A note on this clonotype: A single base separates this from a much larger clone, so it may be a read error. The CDR3, as DNA: TGTGCCAGTAGTAGTAGAGGAGCGGGGGGCCAAGAGACCCAGTACTTC. Its translation is CASSSRGAGGQETQYF. The chain combines TRBV19 with TRBJ2-5; 9 bases match TRBD2. CDR3 size: 16 residues. The V gene end was trimmed by 4 bases and the J gene end by 1 base; junction bases not matched to a gene: 7. CDR1 and CDR2 from the germline V gene are LNHDA and SQIVND (reference sequence).

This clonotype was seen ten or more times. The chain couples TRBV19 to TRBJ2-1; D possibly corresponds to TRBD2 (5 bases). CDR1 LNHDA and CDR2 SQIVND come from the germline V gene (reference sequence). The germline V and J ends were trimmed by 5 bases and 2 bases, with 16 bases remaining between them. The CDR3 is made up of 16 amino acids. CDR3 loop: CASSLEVIGTYNEQFF. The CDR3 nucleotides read TGTGCCAGTAGTCTGGAGGTTATCGGGACCTACAATGAGCAGTTCTTC.

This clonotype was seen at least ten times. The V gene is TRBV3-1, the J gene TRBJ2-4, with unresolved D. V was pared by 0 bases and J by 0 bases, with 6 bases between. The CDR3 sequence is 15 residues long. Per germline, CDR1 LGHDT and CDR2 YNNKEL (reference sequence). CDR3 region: CASSQEVLAKNIQYF. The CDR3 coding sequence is TGTGCCAGCAGCCAAGAGGTACTAGCCAAAAACATTCAGTACTTC. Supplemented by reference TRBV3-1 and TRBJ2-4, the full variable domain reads DTAVSQTPKYLVTQMGNDKSIKCEQNLGHDTMYWYKQDSKKFLKIMFSYNNKELIINETVPNRFSPKSPDKAHLNLHINSLELGDSAVYFCASSQEVLAKNIQYFGAGTRLSVL.

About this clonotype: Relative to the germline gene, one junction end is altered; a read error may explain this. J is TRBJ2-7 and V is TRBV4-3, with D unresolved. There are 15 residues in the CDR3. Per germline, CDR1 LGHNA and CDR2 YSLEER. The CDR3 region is CASSQDEQVSYEQYF. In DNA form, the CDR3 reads TGCGCCAGCAGCCAAGATGAGCAGGTCTCCTACGAGCAGTACTTT.

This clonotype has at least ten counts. CDR3 in amino acids: CASSLGQGVSYNEQFF. The CDR3 region has the DNA TGTGCCAGCAGTTTGGGGCAGGGAGTCTCCTACAATGAGCAGTTCTTC. The chain employs TRBV12-3 or TRBV12-4 and TRBJ2-1; D might be TRBD1 or TRBD2, each matching 5 bases. The CDR3 has 16 residues. Trimming removed 3 bases at V and 0 bases at J, with 12 bases between.